The 18 T cell receptor beta chains given below trace back to one sample, sequenced in a study of shared clonotypes between healthy human individuals (TCRdb year 2020). The library was made by the immunoSEQ multiplex PCR assay. The source is immuneACCESS, and TCRdb retained only in-frame sequences with V and J called. Part of the clones is not carried over; for the studies checked, unresolved V genes explain less than half of this, and the remainder is unexplained. Across this sample there are about 470,000 clones, with roughly 80% seen only once. The ten largest make up roughly 13% of the sample. Specimen: PBMCs. The receptors come from a middle-aged woman in good health. Some clones in this sample may be carry-over from other donors' samples.

This clone was recorded only once. The V and J genes are TRBV6-1 and TRBJ2-2; D call uncertain. There are 14 residues in the CDR3. Trimming removed 6 bases at V and 5 bases at J, with 13 bases between. The germline V gene encodes CDR1 MNHNS and CDR2 SASEGT. CDR3 protein: CASRVGFGTGELFF. The CDR3 DNA sequence: TGTGCCAGCAGAGTAGGGTTTGGTACCGGGGAGCTGTTTTTT.

This rearrangement joins TRBV6-5 to TRBJ1-2, with D possibly TRBD1 on 5 matching bases. The CDR3 runs 14 residues. V lost 4 bases and J 2 bases, leaving 11 bases between the germline ends. Per the germline V gene, CDR1 is MNHEY and CDR2 is SVGAGI. DNA of the CDR3: TGTGCCAGCAGTTGGGCAGGGTCCAACTATGGCTACACCTTC. It specifies CASSWAGSNYGYTF.

The chain uses TRBV7-3 and TRBJ1-2, with D maybe TRBD1 (6 bases). Trimming cost V 1 base and J 6 bases, with 9 bases left between them. The CDR3 sequence is 13 residues long. Germline lookup yields CDR1 SGHTA and CDR2 FQGTGA. The CDR3 DNA reads as TGTGCCAGCAGCTTAATTGGGGGCGATGGCTACACCTTC. Encoded protein: CASSLIGGDGYTF.

The chain recombines TRBV6-1 with TRBJ1-2; 12 nucleotides agree with TRBD1. The CDR3 extends over 17 amino acids. Germline V gene lookup returns CDR1 MNHNS and CDR2 SASEGT. V lost 1 base, J lost 7 bases, and 10 bases stayed unmatched. In DNA, the CDR3 is TGTGCCAGCAGTGAAGAAACCGGGACAGGGGGCGGAGGTGGCTACACCTTC. This gives the protein CASSEETGTGGGGGYTF.

This chain uses TRBV6-5 with TRBJ1-2, with D possibly TRBD1 on 6 matching bases. CDR3 length equals 14 residues. CDR1 is MNHEY and CDR2 is SVGAGI in the germline V gene. V was clipped by 8 bases and J by 4 bases, with 17 bases between them. In nucleotides, the CDR3 is TGTGCCAGCTCCCCCGGGGGCGCAAGCTATGGCTACACCTTC. It yields the protein CASSPGGASYGYTF.

This clone was seen at least ten times. The chain combines TRBV19 with TRBJ2-7, with D perhaps assigned TRBD1 or TRBD2 (5 bases each). Germline CDR1 is LNHDA and CDR2 is SQIVND (reference sequence). Trimming took 4 bases from V and 6 from J, leaving 16 bases between them. This CDR3 spans 14 amino acids. The DNA for the CDR3 is TGTGCCAGTAGTAACCTAGCAGACCAGGGCGAGCAGTACTTC. This gives the protein CASSNLADQGEQYF.

The chain couples TRBV5-6 to TRBJ1-2; perhaps TRBD1 as D (6 bases). Germline CDR1 reads SGHDT; CDR2 reads YYEEEE. The ends were cut back, 1 base at V and 8 bases at J, with 18 bases in the middle. The CDR3 has 15 residues. This CDR3 is CASSLSGWQGRGYTF. CDR3 coding DNA: TGTGCCAGCAGCTTGTCCGGGTGGCAGGGGCGAGGCTACACCTTC.

This rearrangement joins TRBV18 to TRBJ2-1; a possible D gene is TRBD2 (7 bases). In germline, CDR1 is KGHSH, CDR2 LQKENI. The length of the CDR3 is 13 residues. The germline V and J ends were trimmed by 6 bases and 7 bases, with 13 bases remaining between them. This CDR3 is CASSTGRGNEQFF. The CDR3, as DNA: TGTGCCAGCTCTACGGGGAGGGGGAATGAGCAGTTCTTC.

V and J are TRBV18 and TRBJ1-3; 10 nucleotides agree with TRBD1. Germline V gene sequence: CDR1 KGHSH, CDR2 LQKENI. The CDR3 contains 16 residues. V lost 0 bases and J lost 4; bases outside the gene matches: 3. The CDR3 here is CASSPPGTGAGNTIYF. CDR3 DNA sequence: TGTGCCAGCTCACCACCAGGGACAGGGGCAGGAAACACCATATATTTT.

This CDR3 reads CASSLGSPEAFF. For the CDR3, the DNA is TGCGCCAGCAGCTTGGGGTCACCTGAAGCTTTCTTT. The chain employs TRBV5-1 and TRBJ1-1; unclear D gene. This CDR3 has 12 residues. Germline-derived CDR1 and CDR2 are SGHRS and YFSETQ. Trimming shortened V by 0 bases and J by 6 bases, and 6 bases separated the two germline ends. The whole variable domain, remainder taken from reference TRBV5-1 and TRBJ1-1, is KAGVTQTPRYLIKTRGQQVTLSCSPISGHRSVSWYQQTPGQGLQFLFEYFSETQRNKGNFPGRFSGRQFSNSRSEMNVSTLELGDSALYLCASSLGSPEAFFGQGTRLTVV.

The chain couples TRBV19 to TRBJ1-5; D not certain. V was clipped by 7 bases and J by 6 bases, with 13 bases between them. CDR3 length equals 13 residues. Germline V gene lookup returns CDR1 LNHDA and CDR2 SQIVND (reference sequence). In DNA form, the CDR3 reads TGTGCCAGTACCGATCTGGCGGGTCAGCCCCAGCATTTT. It encodes CASTDLAGQPQHF.

This chain connects TRBV9 to TRBJ2-7; 7 bases agree with TRBD2. From germline, CDR1 is SGDLS and CDR2 YYNGEE. V lost 3 bases, J lost 4 bases, and 4 bases stayed unmatched. This CDR3 has 13 amino acids. CDR3 region: CASSAGTKYEQYF. The CDR3 DNA reads TGTGCCAGCAGCGCCGGGACTAAATACGAGCAGTACTTC.

This clone was seen only once. The same CDR3 can be traced to other DNA sequences in this sample. The chain has TRBV7-3 and TRBJ1-2, with D hard to call. Germline CDR1 reads SGHTA; CDR2 reads FQGTGA. This CDR3 has 13 amino acids. The ends were cut back, 0 bases at V and 5 bases at J, with 7 bases in the middle. The CDR3 protein is CASSLTQGYGYTF. CDR3 coding DNA: TGTGCCAGCAGCTTAACACAAGGATATGGCTACACCTTC.

V is TRBV30 and J is TRBJ2-5; D gene unclear. The CDR3 covers 12 residues. The V gene lost 4 bases and the J gene lost 2 bases, with 8 bases spanning the gap. Per the germline V gene, CDR1 is GTSNPN and CDR2 is SVGIG (reference sequence). CDR3 residues: CAWKQNQETQYF. For the CDR3, the DNA is TGTGCCTGGAAACAGAATCAAGAGACCCAGTACTTC. The whole variable domain, filled in from reference TRBV30 and TRBJ2-5, reads SQTIHQWPATLVQPVGSPLSLECTVEGTSNPNLYWYRQAAGRGLQLLFYSVGIGQISSEVPQNLSASRPQDRQFILSSKKLLLSDSGFYLCAWKQNQETQYFGPGTRLLVL.

With regard to this clone: At one end, the junction sequence differs from germline, possibly due to a read error. The rearrangement uses TRBV2 and TRBJ2-2; D is unresolved. Germline-derived CDR1 and CDR2 are SNHLY and FYNNEI. The CDR3 contains 15 residues. In DNA form, the CDR3 reads TGTGCCAGCAGTGAACGTGGGGTAAACATCGGGGAGCTGTTTTTT. Amino acid sequence: CASSERGVNIGELFF.

The rearrangement links TRBV6-1 to TRBJ1-2, with D perhaps matching TRBD1 (5 bases). Germline V CDR1 and CDR2: MNHNS, SASEGT. Trimming left V 1 base short and J 0 bases short, with 9 bases between. CDR3 length equals 15 residues. The CDR3 DNA sequence: TGTGCCAGCAGTGAAGTCAGGGATACTAACTATGGCTACACCTTC. This sequence encodes CASSEVRDTNYGYTF.

This chain uses TRBV5-1 with TRBJ2-1; 11 nucleotides match TRBD2. The J segment lost 6 bases and the V segment lost 3 bases, leaving 5 bases of the junction unmatched. The CDR3 extends over 15 amino acids. Per the germline V gene, CDR1 is SGHRS and CDR2 is YFSETQ. CDR3 nucleotide sequence: TGCGCCAGCAGCTATACTAGCGGGAGTGGCAATGAGCAGTTCTTC. It encodes CASSYTSGSGNEQFF.

V is TRBV7-2 and J is TRBJ2-1, with D unclear. The germline gives CDR1 SGHTA, CDR2 FQGNSA. The CDR3 consists of 14 residues. Trimming took off 5 bases at V and 0 bases at J, with 8 bases between the two ends. The CDR3 DNA is TGTGCCAGCAGCCCGACCCTCTCCTACAATGAGCAGTTCTTC. Amino acids: CASSPTLSYNEQFF.